The clone carrying this T cell receptor beta chain was picked up a small number of times. This entry belongs to a study of beta chain features in type 1 diabetes. Sequenced material consisted of expressed TCRB transcripts (all of the isolated RNA was reverse transcribed). Data came from immunoSEQ multiplex PCR; TCRdb stores just in-frame clones and leaves some out. The table shows under 900,000 clones, with 17% occurring only once. The V gene's germline CDR1 is MDHEN and CDR2 SYDVKM. The CDR3 is 14 residues long. The ends were cut back, 6 bases at V and 5 bases at J, with 16 bases in the middle. This sequence was found in a young woman in good health. The gene calls are TRBV28 and TRBJ1-2, with D tentatively TRBD1 (6 bases). The sequenced sample consisted of naive CD4+ T cells from blood. CDR3 DNA sequence: TGTGCCAGCAGAGAACTCAACAGGGATTATGGCTACACCTTC. Translating it yields CASRELNRDYGYTF.